The 11 T cell receptor beta chains below were found in one sample sequenced in a study of Graves' ophthalmopathy and Graves' hyperthyroidism. Using RNA transcripts, the TCR beta CDR3 regions were amplified. After a first-round RT-PCR with HTBI primers, a second-round multiplex PCR was run. TCRdb reanalysed the multiplex PCR reads using MiXCR and keeps one entry per CDR3 protein. The table has about 370,000 distinct CDR3 sequences, about a sixth seen once. The sample comprised peripheral blood. These receptors originate from an adult woman with stable Graves' hyperthyroidism.

About this clonotype itself: This could be a read error, since a much larger clone is one nucleotide away. The rearrangement joins TRBV7-2 to TRBJ1-1; TRBD1 matches at 7 bases. The germline V gene encodes CDR1 SGHTA and CDR2 FQGNSA. The CDR3 has 16 residues. CDR3 nucleotide sequence: TGTGCCAGCAGCTTAGCGACAGGGTTGATGAACACTGAATCTTTCTTT. Its translation: CASSLATGLMNTESFF.

This clonotype was observed many times. The chain uses TRBV7-3 and TRBJ1-2, with TRBD1 identical over 7 bases. Unmatched junction bases numbered 20, after V lost 5 bases and J lost 8 bases. Germline V lookup: CDR1 SGHTA, CDR2 FQGTGA. CDR3 length: 17 amino acids. The DNA of the CDR3 is TGTGCCAGCAGCACACGCACCTCGACAGGGCTTCTCCACGGCTACACCTTC. Protein product: CASSTRTSTGLLHGYTF. Drawing the rest from reference TRBV7-3 and TRBJ1-2, the complete variable domain is GAGVSQTPSNKVTEKGKYVELRCDPISGHTALYWYRQSLGQGPEFLIYFQGTGAADDSGLPNDRFFAVRPEGSVSTLKIQRTERGDSAVYLCASSTRTSTGLLHGYTFGSGTRLTVV.

This clonotype was picked up many times. This rearrangement joins TRBV2 to TRBJ2-5, with TRBD2 identical over 14 bases. In germline, CDR1 is SNHLY, CDR2 FYNNEI. Trimming cost V 9 bases and J 1 base; bases outside gene matches: 4. This CDR3 is built from 15 residues. CDR3 region: CARGLAGELQETQYF. As DNA, the CDR3 is TGTGCCAGGGGACTAGCGGGAGAACTCCAAGAGACCCAGTACTTC.

The sample holds many counts of this clonotype. This chain links TRBV28 with TRBJ2-5; D may be TRBD2 (6 bases). Germline CDR1 is MDHEN and CDR2 is SYDVKM. With 9 bases removed from V and 4 bases from J, the gap between germline ends came to 12 bases. The CDR3 is made up of 12 amino acids. The CDR3 region has the DNA TGTGCCAGGCCCGGGGGACCAGAGACCCAGTACTTC. Protein: CARPGGPETQYF. Full variable domain (remainder filled in from reference TRBV28 and TRBJ2-5): DVKVTQSSRYLVKRTGEKVFLECVQDMDHENMFWYRQDPGLGLRLIYFSYDVKMKEKGDIPEGYSVSREKKERFSLILESASTNQTSMYLCARPGGPETQYFGPGTRLLVL.

This clonotype has a count of ten or more. The chain employs TRBV12-5 and TRBJ1-5, with 9 bases lining up with TRBD1. The CDR3 consists of 21 residues. CDR1 LGHNT and CDR2 FRNRAP come from the germline V gene. Losses at the gene ends were 3 bases for V and 2 bases for J; bases not matched to a gene: 20. The CDR3 DNA sequence: TGTGCTAGTGGTTTCCTAAACGTCTTGGGACAGGGAATTGATGGCAATCAGCCCCAGCATTTT. Its translation is CASGFLNVLGQGIDGNQPQHF.

This clonotype has at least ten counts. The chain has TRBV18 and TRBJ2-5, with D possibly TRBD1 on 6 matching bases. Germline V gene lookup returns CDR1 KGHSH and CDR2 LQKENI. This CDR3 has 15 residues. Trimming took off 3 bases at V and 4 bases at J, with 15 bases between the two ends. As DNA, the CDR3 is TGTGCCAGCTCACCTCAAGCAGGGGCGGCAGAGACCCAGTACTTC. It codes for CASSPQAGAAETQYF.

The CDR3: CASSQPAGGYEQYF. Here the CDR3 DNA reads TGTGCCAGCAGTCAACCGGCAGGGGGCTACGAGCAGTACTTC. V and J are TRBV12-3 or TRBV12-4 and TRBJ2-7, with 7 bases identical to TRBD1. This CDR3 spans 14 amino acids. V shed 5 bases and J 3 bases; nucleotides not matched to a gene: 7.

In this sample, this clonotype turned up many times. The rearrangement joins TRBV24-1 to TRBJ2-2; TRBD1 matches 8 bases. After removal of 4 bases from V and 4 bases from J, the junction contained 4 bases not matched to a gene. Germline CDR1 and CDR2: KGHDR and SFDVKD. The CDR3 covers 15 residues. The CDR3 is CATSDSTGATGELFF. CDR3 nucleotides: TGTGCCACCAGTGACTCGACAGGGGCCACCGGGGAGCTGTTTTTT.

This clonotype was picked up many times. The rearrangement joins TRBV19 to TRBJ1-5; no firm D call. V lost 5 bases and J 7 bases, leaving 12 bases between the germline ends. Germline-derived CDR1 and CDR2 are LNHDA and SQIVND (reference sequence). CDR3 length equals 13 residues. Here the CDR3 reads CASSPMRGQPQHF. DNA of the CDR3: TGTGCCAGTAGTCCTATGCGGGGACAGCCCCAGCATTTT.

This clonotype was counted many times. The chain is built from TRBV15 and TRBJ2-5; 9 nucleotides align to TRBD2. This CDR3 has 13 amino acids. The V gene's germline CDR1 is LNHNV and CDR2 YYDKDF (reference sequence). J gave up 3 bases and V 7 bases, and 3 bases lay outside the gene matches. The chain's CDR3 is CATNLAGEETQYF. CDR3 sequence (DNA): TGTGCCACCAATTTAGCGGGAGAAGAGACCCAGTACTTC.

This sequence joins TRBV6-1 and TRBJ2-1; the match to TRBD2 covers 14 bases. CDR3 length equals 15 residues. With V trimmed by 6 bases and J by 5 bases, 3 bases remained unmatched. The V gene's germline CDR1 is MNHNS and CDR2 SASEGT. CDR3 DNA sequence: TGTGCCAGCAGCAAGGGACTAGCGGGAGACAATGAGCAGTTCTTC. Translation: CASSKGLAGDNEQFF.